A single sample is the source of the 20 T cell receptor beta chains below, sequenced in a study of OX40 agonist ivuxolimab in advanced cancers. Only in-frame clones appear in the TCRdb table, and some are missing; sequencing was by immunoSEQ multiplex PCR. This sample has nearly 70,000 clones; more than 70% occur once, and the top ten carry 6.1%. This sample comprised CD4+ or CD8+ T cells sorted from blood, obtained in a trial of the OX40 agonist ivuxolimab. These TCRs come from an adult with an advanced solid tumor such as melanoma, head and neck, liver or kidney cancer.

The chain recombines TRBV9 with TRBJ1-1; 9 positions match TRBD1. The CDR3 covers 16 residues. Germline values: CDR1 SGDLS, CDR2 YYNGEE. With V trimmed by 3 bases and J by 5 bases, 11 bases remained unmatched. The CDR3 coding sequence is TGTGCCAGCAGCGCACGGAAACAGGGGGCGAGTACTGAAGCTTTCTTT. It translates to CASSARKQGASTEAFF.

This clone showed up just once. V is TRBV5-5 and J is TRBJ1-4; D possibly corresponds to TRBD1 (5 bases). This CDR3 spans 17 amino acids. Trimming took off 1 base at V and 6 bases at J, with 19 bases between the two ends. Germline V gene data show CDR1 as SGHKS and CDR2 as YYEKEE (reference sequence). Here the CDR3 reads CASSLRGGRRVDEKLFF. As DNA, the CDR3 is TGTGCCAGCAGCTTGCGGGGCGGGCGACGGGTGGATGAAAAACTGTTTTTT.

V is TRBV6-5 and J is TRBJ1-1, with D perhaps TRBD1 (5 bases). The CDR3 spans 14 residues. The germline V and J ends were trimmed by 2 bases and 4 bases, with 11 bases remaining between them. Germline V gives CDR1 MNHEY, CDR2 SVGAGI. The CDR3 reads CASSYRGDGTEAFF. For the CDR3, the DNA is TGTGCCAGCAGTTACAGGGGTGACGGCACTGAAGCTTTCTTT.

The chain uses TRBV5-6 and TRBJ2-5; TRBD1 matches 8 bases. Germline lookup yields CDR1 SGHDT and CDR2 YYEEEE. V lost 0 bases and J lost 1; bases outside the gene matches: 5. This CDR3 has 16 amino acids. CDR3 nucleotides: TGTGCCAGCAGCTTGGTACGTCAGGGGGCCCAAGAGACCCAGTACTTC. Its protein is CASSLVRQGAQETQYF.

The V and J genes are TRBV7-2 and TRBJ2-3; TRBD2 agrees at 13 bases. Looked up from germline, CDR1 is SGHTA and CDR2 is FQGNSA. V shed 3 bases, J shed 1 base, and the junction held 1 base outside the gene matches. The CDR3 consists of 16 residues. The CDR3, as DNA: TGTGCCAGCAGCTTCGGACTAGCGGGGGGCACAGATACGCAGTATTTT. The encoded protein is CASSFGLAGGTDTQYF.

CDR3 sequence reads: CASSPPSYNEQFF. In nucleotides, the CDR3 is TGTGCCAGCTCACCACCCTCCTACAATGAGCAGTTCTTC. The chain couples TRBV18 to TRBJ2-1; D gene unclear. The germline V gene encodes CDR1 KGHSH and CDR2 LQKENI. V lost 0 bases to trimming and J lost 0 bases, with 0 bases between them. The CDR3 is made up of 13 amino acids. Drawing the rest from reference TRBV18 and TRBJ2-1, the complete variable domain is NAGVMQNPRHLVRRRGQEARLRCSPMKGHSHVYWYRQLPEEGLKFMVYLQKENIIDESGMPKERFSAEFPKEGPSILRIQQVVRGDSAAYFCASSPPSYNEQFFGPGTRLTVL.

The rearrangement uses TRBV6-1 and TRBJ2-1; the D call may be TRBD1 or TRBD2 (5 bases each). The length of the CDR3 is 17 residues. Germline CDR1 MNHNS, CDR2 SASEGT. V gave up 6 bases and J gave up 6 bases, with 24 bases separating them. The CDR3: CASRESSGTSRGNEQFF. The CDR3 DNA is TGTGCCAGCAGAGAAAGCTCCGGGACCTCAAGGGGCAATGAGCAGTTCTTC.

This chain uses TRBV7-9 with TRBJ2-1, with 12 bases that match TRBD1. The germline V gene has CDR1 SEHNR and CDR2 FQNEAQ (reference sequence). The CDR3 is made up of 15 amino acids. The junction had 6 bases not matched to a gene; V was cut back by 5 bases and J by 7 bases. Here the CDR3 DNA reads TGTGCCAGCAGCGCCGGGACAGGGGGCCGGAATGAGCAGTTCTTC. As protein: CASSAGTGGRNEQFF.

The V call is TRBV19, the J call TRBJ2-6, with D perhaps TRBD1 or TRBD2 (5 bases each). The CDR3 is made up of 19 amino acids. Deletions cut 2 bases from V and 4 bases from J, with 21 bases between. Germline V gives CDR1 LNHDA, CDR2 SQIVND (reference sequence). The DNA for the CDR3 is TGTGCCAGTAGTATAATACGGGGCCGACAGTGGTCAGGGGCCAACGTCCTGACTTTC. The encoded protein is CASSIIRGRQWSGANVLTF.

The genes are TRBV5-2 and TRBJ2-1; the listed D gene, TRBD2, was not tested against the DNA. TRBV5-2 is labeled a pseudogene. CDR3 size: 15 residues. CDR3: CASSQGLNAYNEQFF. The CDR3, as DNA: TGTGCCAGCAGCCAAGGACTTAATGCCTACAATGAGCAGTTCTTC.

The rearrangement joins TRBV6-5 to TRBJ2-2, with a tentative D call TRBD1 (6 bases). V lost 4 bases and J 6 bases, leaving 9 bases between the germline ends. Looked up from germline, CDR1 is MNHEY and CDR2 is SVGAGI. This CDR3 has 13 amino acids. CDR3 sequence reads: CASSFGQPGELFF. In DNA form, the CDR3 reads TGTGCCAGCAGTTTCGGACAGCCCGGGGAGCTGTTTTTT.

This chain links TRBV5-5 with TRBJ1-2; D is perhaps TRBD1 (5 bases). Germline-derived CDR1 and CDR2 are SGHKS and YYEKEE (reference sequence). The V and J ends lost 0 bases and 4 bases respectively, with 13 bases between them. The length of the CDR3 is 15 residues. The CDR3 region is CASSLAGARGYGYTF. The CDR3 nucleotides read TGTGCCAGCAGCTTGGCCGGGGCCAGAGGCTATGGCTACACCTTC. Using reference TRBV5-5 and TRBJ1-2 for the parts outside the CDR3, the full variable domain is DAGVTQSPTHLIKTRGQQVTLRCSPISGHKSVSWYQQVLGQGPQFIFQYYEKEERGRGNFPDRFSARQFPNYSSELNVNALLLGDSALYLCASSLAGARGYGYTFGSGTRLTVV.

V gene TRBV30 combines with J gene TRBJ1-6, with a possible D match to TRBD1 (6 bases). CDR3 length equals 16 residues. The V gene lost 2 bases and the J gene lost 0 bases, with 11 bases spanning the gap. Germline CDR1 GTSNPN, CDR2 SVGIG (reference sequence). The CDR3 nucleotides are TGTGCCTGGAGTCATTCACAGGGCTCCTATAATTCACCCCTCCACTTT. The encoded protein is CAWSHSQGSYNSPLHF.

The chain uses TRBV5-6 and TRBJ2-2, with 8 nucleotides matching TRBD2. This CDR3 comprises 15 residues. After removal of 1 base from V and 4 bases from J, the junction contained 3 bases not matched to a gene. The germline V gene has CDR1 SGHDT and CDR2 YYEEEE. CDR3 bases: TGTGCCAGCAGCTTGAGCGGGAGAATCACCGGGGAGCTGTTTTTT. Protein sequence: CASSLSGRITGELFF.

The chain joins TRBV2 to TRBJ2-1, with 15 bases fitting TRBD2. Germline trimming cut 6 bases from V and 8 bases from J; bases unmatched to any gene: 8. Germline V CDR1 and CDR2: SNHLY, FYNNEI. This CDR3 contains 16 residues. As DNA, the CDR3 is TGTGCCAGCAGACCCAGGACTAGCGGGGGGGCATATGAGCAGTTCTTC. Residues: CASRPRTSGGAYEQFF.

V and J are TRBV6-5 and TRBJ1-1; D is uncertain. This CDR3 is 11 amino acids long. V was clipped by 7 bases and J by 6 bases, with 9 bases between them. Germline V gives CDR1 MNHEY, CDR2 SVGAGI. The CDR3 here is CASTGIAEAFF. The CDR3 region has the DNA TGTGCCAGCACGGGTATCGCTGAAGCTTTCTTT.

The chain uses TRBV4-3 and TRBJ2-1; 10 nucleotides match TRBD2. The trim removed 5 bases at V and 8 bases at J, leaving 9 bases unmatched. Per the germline V gene, CDR1 is LGHNA and CDR2 is YSLEER. The CDR3 covers 15 residues. Written as DNA, the CDR3 is TGCGCCAGCAGCGGGGGGGTAGCGGGAGGCTATGAGCAGTTCTTC. Amino acid sequence: CASSGGVAGGYEQFF.

The chain employs TRBV5-1 and TRBJ2-6; D uncertain. The V gene lost 0 bases and the J gene lost 0 bases, with 10 bases spanning the gap. This CDR3 has 17 residues. The germline V gene encodes CDR1 SGHRS and CDR2 YFSETQ. The CDR3 loop is CASSLAGRSSGANVLTF. The CDR3, as DNA: TGCGCCAGCAGCTTGGCCGGTCGGAGCTCTGGGGCCAACGTCCTGACTTTC.

The chain recombines TRBV2 with TRBJ1-2; TRBD1 agrees at 7 bases. The germline gives CDR1 SNHLY, CDR2 FYNNEI. Losses at the gene ends were 6 bases for V and 2 bases for J; bases not matched to a gene: 9. The CDR3 totals 15 residues. CDR3 DNA sequence: TGTGCCAGCAGCGTAAAACAGGGGATCAACTATGGCTACACCTTC. Translation: CASSVKQGINYGYTF.

The chain recombines TRBV5-4 with TRBJ1-1; TRBD1 agrees at 12 bases. V shed 5 bases and J 7 bases; nucleotides not matched to a gene: 12. The CDR3 is made up of 16 amino acids. Germline lookup yields CDR1 SGHNT and CDR2 YYREEE (reference sequence). The CDR3 here is CASRVRDRGLGDEAFF. The CDR3 coding sequence is TGTGCCAGCAGGGTCCGGGACAGGGGGCTTGGTGATGAAGCTTTCTTT. Combining the CDR3 with reference TRBV5-4 and TRBJ1-1 gives the whole variable domain ETGVTQSPTHLIKTRGQQVTLRCSSQSGHNTVSWYQQALGQGPQFIFQYYREEENGRGNFPPRFSGLQFPNYSSELNVNALELDDSALYLCASRVRDRGLGDEAFFGQGTRLTVV.